Here is one T cell receptor beta chain with its context. Its antigen is not known. The sample belongs to a study of pediatric ulcerative colitis. This was a survey-level run. TCRdb's table, derived via immunoSEQ multiplex PCR, lists solely in-frame clones and lacks some. Of more than 15,000 clones in the sample, around 74% are singletons; the top ten hold about 3.5%. Study findings and constraints: Some T cells in rectal biopsies may come from blood, especially with overt colitis. Rectal repertoires separated controls, mild-moderate and acute severe colitis.

Rectal tissue came from one to two pinch biopsies taken at colonoscopy. Trimming pared 7 bases from V and 3 bases from J, leaving 15 bases between. Germline V gene lookup returns CDR1 LNHNV and CDR2 YYDKDF (reference sequence). The CDR3 is 14 amino acids. The sequenced sample was gut tissue. The origin of this receptor is a girl aged 10 to 17 with moderate ulcerative colitis. The V call is TRBV15, the J call TRBJ1-1; tentative D call: TRBD1 (6 bases). CDR3 bases: TGTGCCACCACCTCGTGGGGGGGCGACACTGAAGCTTTCTTT. Protein product: CATTSWGGDTEAFF.